This record covers a single T cell receptor beta chain. This sample was taken from a study of Tregs in tolerant kidney transplant recipients. Libraries were prepared by immunoSEQ multiplex PCR; TCRdb keeps only in-frame clonotypes and omits some of them. The table has roughly 66,000 clones, roughly 92% seen once. The germline CDR1 and CDR2 sequences are MGHRA and YSYEKL. CDR3 length: 15 amino acids. V lost 4 bases, J lost 4 bases, and 14 bases lay in between. The sequence was obtained from a human donor who received a combined kidney and bone marrow transplant. The J gene is TRBJ2-1, the V gene TRBV4-1; possible D gene TRBD1, 6 bases. The specimen was CD8+ T cells from blood, collected before the transplant. Here the CDR3 reads CASSLVGQNYNEQFF. The CDR3, as DNA: TGCGCCAGCAGCCTGGTCGGACAGAATTACAATGAGCAGTTCTTC.